This T cell receptor beta chain was observed in a study of blood T cells in healthy people across ages. Next came a second PCR, run for about 6 to 12 cycles, which used a sample-barcoded 5' primer along with a J-beta primer mix. TCRdb re-called the 5' RACE reads with MiXCR, one entry per CDR3 protein. The table has nearly 800,000 distinct CDR3 sequences, 20% to 25% seen once. This clonotype was observed many times. The CDR3 extends over 14 amino acids. CDR1 is SNHLY, CDR2 FYNNEI, per germline. V lost 9 bases to trimming and J lost 4 bases, with 16 bases between them. The data also belong to a second study, concerning T cells of mothers and their children. That paper adds: Similar effects of thymic selection on TCR recombination output were recorded in related and unrelated pairs.

The source of this sequence is a boy aged 5-17 years in good health. V is TRBV2 and J is TRBJ1-5; D remains ambiguous. Sequenced sample: blood. The CDR3 DNA is TGTGCCAGTACGGCTCAGGCCGTTAATCAGCCCCAGCATTTT. This translates into CASTAQAVNQPQHF.